This T cell receptor beta chain emerged from a study of blood T cell repertoires in COVID-19 (dated by TCRdb to about 2020). Turning to the overall study: Collaborator samples came from the United States, Italy and Spain and covered acute and convalescent phases of COVID-19. The prospective study material was composed of cDNA or gDNA derived from T cells, B-cell-depleted T cells, or PBMCs. Deeply sampled blood TCRbeta repertoires from subjects exposed to, actively infected with, or recovered from COVID-19 were included in the dataset. The repertoires were released in a freely available public database intended as a resource for research on the immune response to SARS-CoV-2. Samples came from the ongoing ImmuneRACE study (first 160 participants) plus 1,254 subjects from 6 global collaborators. A de-identified subject ID, COVID-19 status, age in years and sex were almost always included in the sample metadata. HLA class I and class II types, where available, came from metadata supplied by the sample provider rather than from assay-based typing. The paper as a whole reports these results and caveats: The amount of clinical and demographic metadata varied by source and participant and was provided uncurated.

This clone was detected only once. The antigen this receptor binds is unknown. Base qualities were left out, and no much larger clone turns up one base away. The junction shows trimming of 5 bases on V and 4 bases on J, plus 7 bases between the germline ends. Counted from cysteine to phenylalanine, this CDR3 has 12 amino acids. CDR3 DNA only is kept here, 36 bases in frame from base 1. As encoded in the germline V gene (reference sequence), CDR1 is MNHEY while CDR2 is SMNVEV. The immunoSEQ Assay, a bias-controlled multiplex PCR, was used to amplify TCRbeta CDR3 regions from genomic DNA. Per the authors' processing: Within the assay, amplification of reference gene primers was used to estimate how many nucleated cells each sample contained. To quantify the absolute abundance of each unique TCRbeta CDR3 rearrangement, sequence reads were collapsed and filtered. For each sample, productive Simpson clonality was calculated by taking the square root of Simpson's diversity index across productive rearrangements. The clones in this table, taken by TCRdb from immuneACCESS, are in-frame only. Not every clone is retained; where verified, under half of the shortfall comes from an unresolved V gene, and the cause of the rest is unknown. V and J calls and clone size are as listed in that table; D and trimming were resolved from the DNA. The sample profile shows 13,000 to 15,000 clones; about 85% of them were found once. The top ten clones comprise 25% to 35% of the sample.

Each collaborating institution followed its own protocols to collect whole blood in K2EDTA tubes. For TCRbeta analysis, collaborators shipped samples in one of three forms: frozen whole blood, isolated PBMCs, or DNA extracted from either of those sample types. Material for sequencing was peripheral blood. The chain uses TRBV27 and TRBJ2-3; TRBD1 might be the D gene, on 6 matching bases. The receptor was derived from a human donor in a cohort sampled during active COVID-19. In nucleotides, the sequence is TGTGCCAGCAGTCCAGGGGCAGATACGCAGTATTTT. Its coded protein is CASSPGADTQYF.